This T cell receptor (beta chain) was sequenced for a study of T cell responses to AZD1222 COVID-19 vaccine. Findings and limits, study-wide: Every sample of the repertoires postdated the peak T cell response. Just a handful of people given AZD1222 tested seropositive at baseline. When two AZD1222 doses had been given, Spike-specific TCR breadth and depth rose.

Assay used: immunoSEQ multiplex PCR; TCRdb lists only in-frame clones, some missing. Here the sample spans approximately 140,000 clones, roughly 90% being singletons. This CDR3 has 15 residues. Looked up from germline, CDR1 is ENHRY and CDR2 is SYGVKD. V was clipped by 1 base and J by 0 bases, with 9 bases between them. On this clone itself: Its antigen remains unidentified.

The receptor was derived from an adult who received the AZD1222 COVID-19 vaccine. The sample was peripheral blood, taken 28 days after the second AZD1222 dose. This rearrangement joins TRBV10-3 to TRBJ1-1; D might be TRBD1 (5 bases). The CDR3 nucleotides are TGTGCCATCAGTGAGTGGGGGAGATTGAACACTGAAGCTTTCTTT. It is translated as CAISEWGRLNTEAFF.